These 12 T cell receptor beta chains were all obtained from the same sample, sequenced in a study of blood T cells in healthy people across ages (dated by TCRdb to between 2014 and 2017). The receptor library was made with 5' RACE. The listed sequencing device is Illumina HiSeq 2500. A second PCR of about 7 to 12 cycles was run with a J-beta primer mix and a sample-barcoded 5' primer. Through fastp at Q25 and MiXCR, TCRdb rebuilt clones from the public reads, retaining in-frame beta chains. Each CDR3 protein appears once, grouped with its most common genes and DNA. Counted in this sample were 710,000 or so distinct CDR3 sequences; about a fifth of them appeared once. The ten largest clones take up 20% to 25% of the sample. The sequenced sample was blood. Receptors were obtained from a man in his 70s in good health.

This clonotype turned up a few times. The chain employs TRBV7-7 and TRBJ2-5, with D unclear. Per the germline V gene, CDR1 is SSHAT and CDR2 is FNYEAQ (reference sequence). The CDR3 contains 14 residues. Trimming cost V 2 bases and J 7 bases, with 14 bases left between them. The CDR3 region is CASSLKLEWGTQYF. Here the CDR3 DNA reads TGTGCCAGCAGCTTAAAATTGGAATGGGGGACCCAGTACTTC.

Ten or more counts support this clonotype. The rearrangement joins TRBV10-3 to TRBJ2-3; TRBD2 matches at 9 bases. Losses at the gene ends were 0 bases for V and 2 bases for J; bases not matched to a gene: 6. Germline CDR1 ENHRY, CDR2 SYGVKD. The CDR3 contains 17 residues. In DNA form, the CDR3 reads TGTGCCATCAGTGAGTCGATTCTAGCGGGATACACAGATACGCAGTATTTT. Its translation: CAISESILAGYTDTQYF.

The rearrangement uses TRBV24-1 and TRBJ2-1; D ambiguous. In germline, CDR1 is KGHDR, CDR2 SFDVKD. This CDR3 comprises 13 residues. Trimming stripped 8 bases from V and 0 bases from J, with 7 bases between. The CDR3 is CATKGSSYNEQFF. The CDR3 bases are TGTGCCACCAAAGGTAGCTCCTACAATGAGCAGTTCTTC.

The chain carries TRBV10-3 and TRBJ1-6; TRBD1 aligns across 10 bases. Germline V CDR1 and CDR2: ENHRY, SYGVKD. This CDR3 has 15 amino acids. Losses at the gene ends were 4 bases for V and 7 bases for J; bases not matched to a gene: 4. The CDR3 region is CAISGGQGKNSPLHF. The CDR3 region has the DNA TGTGCCATCAGTGGGGGACAGGGGAAGAATTCACCCCTCCACTTT.

This clonotype was recorded a few times. The chain employs TRBV7-2 and TRBJ2-3; TRBD2 agrees at 13 bases. Germline V gene data show CDR1 as SGHTA and CDR2 as FQGNSA. This CDR3 has 17 amino acids. V trimming: 4 bases; J trimming: 0 bases; junction bases outside the gene matches: 4. The CDR3 DNA follows: TGTGCCAGCAGCTGGGGACTAGCGGGGTCTAGCACAGATACGCAGTATTTT. Protein: CASSWGLAGSSTDTQYF.

The J gene is TRBJ1-2, the V gene TRBV6-2 or TRBV6-3; the match to TRBD1 covers 8 bases. This CDR3 spans 15 amino acids. Germline CDR1 and CDR2: MNHEY and SVGEGT. V was clipped by 6 bases and J by 3 bases; unmatched bases: 9. CDR3 sequence (DNA): TGTGCCAGCAGCCCCTTCGGACAGGGACACTATGGCTACACCTTC. Translation gives CASSPFGQGHYGYTF.

The chain is built from TRBV12-3 or TRBV12-4 and TRBJ1-6, with 7 bases aligning to TRBD1. V dropped 8 bases and J dropped 4; count of bases not matched to a gene: 5. The CDR3 sequence is 14 residues long. CDR3: CASHRDSYNSPLHF. Written as DNA, the CDR3 is TGTGCCAGCCACCGGGACAGTTATAATTCACCCCTCCACTTT.

The V gene is TRBV6-2 or TRBV6-3, the J gene TRBJ2-5, with unresolved D. The V end was cut by 2 bases, the J end by 1 base, with 11 bases between. Germline loops: CDR1 MNHEY, CDR2 SVGEGT. There are 15 residues in the CDR3. The CDR3 sequence is CASSYGIIFQETQYF. In DNA, the CDR3 is TGTGCCAGCAGTTACGGCATAATTTTCCAAGAGACCCAGTACTTC.

The rearrangement links TRBV19 to TRBJ2-3; D remains ambiguous. Germline CDR1 is LNHDA and CDR2 is SQIVND (reference sequence). Trimming removed 3 bases at V and 5 bases at J, with 12 bases between. The CDR3 runs 14 residues. CDR3 bases: TGTGCCAGTAGTATTAATCTGGATAGAGATACGCAGTATTTT. Its protein is CASSINLDRDTQYF.

V gene TRBV7-9 combines with J gene TRBJ2-5, with D hard to call. CDR1 is SEHNR and CDR2 is FQNEAQ in the germline V gene (reference sequence). V was shortened by 7 bases and J by 5 bases, with 14 bases between the two germline ends. The CDR3 has 13 amino acids. The chain's CDR3 is CASNLGISETQYF. CDR3 nucleotides: TGTGCCAGCAACTTGGGGATTTCGGAGACCCAGTACTTC. Looking up the rest from reference TRBV7-9 and TRBJ2-5 gives the full variable domain: DTGVSQNPRHKITKRGQNVTFRCDPISEHNRLYWYRQTLGQGPEFLTYFQNEAQLEKSRLLSDRFSAERPKGSFSTLEIQRTEQGDSAMYLCASNLGISETQYFGPGTRLLVL.

Here the CDR3 DNA reads TGCAGCATTGTAGGGGGTGGGAGCACTGAAGCTTTCTTT. Its protein is CSIVGGGSTEAFF. This sequence joins TRBV29-1 and TRBJ1-1; tentative D call: TRBD1 (6 bases). This CDR3 has 13 amino acids. Germline CDR1 is SQVTM and CDR2 is ANQGSEA. Trimming removed 8 bases at V and 4 bases at J, with 17 bases between.

The chain combines TRBV6-6 with TRBJ1-2; D remains ambiguous. Trimming removed 5 bases at V and 4 bases at J, with 17 bases between. Germline CDR1 and CDR2: MNHNY and SVGAGI (reference sequence). The length of the CDR3 is 15 residues. CDR3 nucleotides: TGTGCCAGCAGTGATGGACGGAGTCTCCTCTATGGCTACACCTTC. Translated: CASSDGRSLLYGYTF.